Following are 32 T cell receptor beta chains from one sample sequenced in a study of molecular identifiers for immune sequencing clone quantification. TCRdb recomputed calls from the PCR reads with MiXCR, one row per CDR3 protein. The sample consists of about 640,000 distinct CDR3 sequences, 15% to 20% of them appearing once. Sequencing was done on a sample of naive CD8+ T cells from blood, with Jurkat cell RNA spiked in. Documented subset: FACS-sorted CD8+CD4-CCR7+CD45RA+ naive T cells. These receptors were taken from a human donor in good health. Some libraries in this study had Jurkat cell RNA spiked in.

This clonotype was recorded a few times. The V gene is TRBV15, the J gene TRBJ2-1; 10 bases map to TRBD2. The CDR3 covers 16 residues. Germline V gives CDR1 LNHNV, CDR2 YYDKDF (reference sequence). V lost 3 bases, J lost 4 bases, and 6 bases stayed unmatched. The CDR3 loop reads CATSSYGTSVYNEQFF. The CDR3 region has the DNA TGTGCCACCAGCAGCTACGGGACTAGCGTATACAATGAGCAGTTCTTC.

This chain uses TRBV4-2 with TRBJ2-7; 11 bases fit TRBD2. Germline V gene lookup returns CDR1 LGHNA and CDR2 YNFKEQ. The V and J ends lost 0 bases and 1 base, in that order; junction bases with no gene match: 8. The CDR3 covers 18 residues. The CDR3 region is CASSQEGAGTSGSYEQYF. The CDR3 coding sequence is TGTGCCAGCAGCCAAGAGGGGGCAGGGACTAGCGGATCCTACGAGCAGTACTTC.

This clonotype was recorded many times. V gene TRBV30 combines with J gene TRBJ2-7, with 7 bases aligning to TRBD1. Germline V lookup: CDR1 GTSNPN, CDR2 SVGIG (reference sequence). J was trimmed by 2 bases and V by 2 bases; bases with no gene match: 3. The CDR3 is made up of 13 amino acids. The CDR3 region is CAWSQGGPYEQYF. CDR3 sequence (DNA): TGTGCCTGGAGTCAAGGGGGCCCCTACGAGCAGTACTTC.

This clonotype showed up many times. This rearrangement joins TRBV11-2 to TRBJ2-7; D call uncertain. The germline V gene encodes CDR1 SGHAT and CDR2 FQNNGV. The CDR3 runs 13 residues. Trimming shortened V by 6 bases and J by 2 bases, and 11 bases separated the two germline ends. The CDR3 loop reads CASSFGQPYEQYF. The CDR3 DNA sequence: TGTGCCAGCAGTTTTGGCCAGCCCTACGAGCAGTACTTC.

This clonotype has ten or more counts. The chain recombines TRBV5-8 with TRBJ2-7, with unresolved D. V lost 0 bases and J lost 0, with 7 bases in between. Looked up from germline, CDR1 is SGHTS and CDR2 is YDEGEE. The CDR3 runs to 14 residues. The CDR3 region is CASSLGPNSYEQYF. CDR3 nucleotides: TGTGCCAGCAGCTTGGGGCCTAACTCCTACGAGCAGTACTTC.

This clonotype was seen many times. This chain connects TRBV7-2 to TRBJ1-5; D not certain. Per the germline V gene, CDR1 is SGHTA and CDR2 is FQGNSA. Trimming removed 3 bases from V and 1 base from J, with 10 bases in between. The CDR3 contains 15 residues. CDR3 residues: CASSLSSISNQPQHF. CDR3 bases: TGTGCCAGCAGCTTGTCCAGCATCAGCAATCAGCCCCAGCATTTT.

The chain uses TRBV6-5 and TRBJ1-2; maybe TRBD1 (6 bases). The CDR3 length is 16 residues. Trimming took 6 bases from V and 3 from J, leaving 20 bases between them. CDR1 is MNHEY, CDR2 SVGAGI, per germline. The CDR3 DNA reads TGTGCCAGCAGGCCACCCAACACAGGGTATGACTATGGCTACACCTTC. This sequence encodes CASRPPNTGYDYGYTF.

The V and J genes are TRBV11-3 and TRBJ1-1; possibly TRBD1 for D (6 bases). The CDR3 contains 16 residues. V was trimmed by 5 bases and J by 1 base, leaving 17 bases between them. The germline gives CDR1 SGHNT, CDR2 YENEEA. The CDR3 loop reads CASSPGQNSGNTEAFF. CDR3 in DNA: TGTGCCAGCAGCCCTGGACAGAACTCCGGGAACACTGAAGCTTTCTTT. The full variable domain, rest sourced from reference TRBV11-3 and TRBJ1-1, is EAGVVQSPRYKIIEKKQPVAFWCNPISGHNTLYWYLQNLGQGPELLIRYENEEAVDDSQLPKDRFSAERLKGVDSTLKIQPAELGDSAVYLCASSPGQNSGNTEAFFGQGTRLTVV.

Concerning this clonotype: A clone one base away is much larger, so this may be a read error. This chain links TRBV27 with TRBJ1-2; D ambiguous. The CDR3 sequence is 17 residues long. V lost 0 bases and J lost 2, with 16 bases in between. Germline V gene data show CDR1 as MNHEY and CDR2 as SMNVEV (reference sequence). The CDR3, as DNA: TGTGCCAGCAGTTTATCGAGGGTAGGGTCCTTGAACTATGGCTACACCTTC. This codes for CASSLSRVGSLNYGYTF.

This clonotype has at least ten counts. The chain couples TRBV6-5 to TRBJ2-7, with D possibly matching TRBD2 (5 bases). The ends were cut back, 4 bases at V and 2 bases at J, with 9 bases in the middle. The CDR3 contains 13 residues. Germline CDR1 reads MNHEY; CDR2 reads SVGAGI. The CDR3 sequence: CASSLLGTYEQYF. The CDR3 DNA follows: TGTGCCAGCAGTTTACTAGGGACCTACGAGCAGTACTTC.

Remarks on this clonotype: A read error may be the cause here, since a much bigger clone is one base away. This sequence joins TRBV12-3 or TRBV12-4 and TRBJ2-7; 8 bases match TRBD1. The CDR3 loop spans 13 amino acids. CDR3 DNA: TGTGTCAGCAGCGGAGGCAGGGGGCACGAGCAGTACTTC. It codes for CVSSGGRGHEQYF.

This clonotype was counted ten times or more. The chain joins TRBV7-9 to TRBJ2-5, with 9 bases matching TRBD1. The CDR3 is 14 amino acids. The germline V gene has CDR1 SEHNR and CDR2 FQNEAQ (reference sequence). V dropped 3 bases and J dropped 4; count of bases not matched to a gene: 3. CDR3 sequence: CASSFRDRVETQYF. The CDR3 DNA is TGTGCCAGCAGCTTCCGGGACAGGGTAGAGACCCAGTACTTC.

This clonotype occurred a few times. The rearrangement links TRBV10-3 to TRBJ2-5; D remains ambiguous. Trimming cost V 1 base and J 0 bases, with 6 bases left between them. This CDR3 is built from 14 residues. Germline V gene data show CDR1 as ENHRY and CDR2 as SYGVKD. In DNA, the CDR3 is TGTGCCATCAGTGAGTGGGCGGACCAAGAGACCCAGTACTTC. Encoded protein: CAISEWADQETQYF.

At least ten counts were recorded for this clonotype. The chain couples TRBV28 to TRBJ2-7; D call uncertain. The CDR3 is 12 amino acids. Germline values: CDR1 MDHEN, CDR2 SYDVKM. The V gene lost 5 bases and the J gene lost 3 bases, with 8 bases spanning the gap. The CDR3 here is CASSNINYEQYF. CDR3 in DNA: TGTGCCAGCAGTAACATCAACTACGAGCAGTACTTC.

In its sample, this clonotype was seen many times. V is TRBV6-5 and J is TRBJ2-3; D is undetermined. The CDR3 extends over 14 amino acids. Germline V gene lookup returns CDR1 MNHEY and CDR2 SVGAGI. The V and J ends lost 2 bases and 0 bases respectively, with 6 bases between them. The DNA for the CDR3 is TGTGCCAGCAGTTACATGGTTAGCACAGATACGCAGTATTTT. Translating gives CASSYMVSTDTQYF.

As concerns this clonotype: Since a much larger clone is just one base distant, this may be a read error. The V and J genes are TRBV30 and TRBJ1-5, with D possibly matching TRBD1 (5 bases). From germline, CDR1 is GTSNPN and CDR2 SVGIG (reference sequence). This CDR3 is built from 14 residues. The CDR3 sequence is CAWGTGFGYPPQRF. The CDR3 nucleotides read TGTGCCTGGGGAACAGGCTTTGGGTATCCGCCCCAGCGTTTT.

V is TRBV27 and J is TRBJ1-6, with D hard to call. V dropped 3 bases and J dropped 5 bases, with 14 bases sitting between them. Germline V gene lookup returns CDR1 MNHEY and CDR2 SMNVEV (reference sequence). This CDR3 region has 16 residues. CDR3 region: CASSFGTENHNSPLHF. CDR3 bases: TGTGCCAGCAGTTTTGGCACGGAGAACCATAATTCACCCCTCCACTTT.

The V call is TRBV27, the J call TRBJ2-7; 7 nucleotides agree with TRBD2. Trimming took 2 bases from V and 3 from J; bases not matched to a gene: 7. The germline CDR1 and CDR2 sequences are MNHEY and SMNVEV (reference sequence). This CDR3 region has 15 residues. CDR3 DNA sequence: TGTGCCAGCAGTTTAACTAGCGCCGGGGGCTACGAGCAGTACTTC. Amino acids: CASSLTSAGGYEQYF.

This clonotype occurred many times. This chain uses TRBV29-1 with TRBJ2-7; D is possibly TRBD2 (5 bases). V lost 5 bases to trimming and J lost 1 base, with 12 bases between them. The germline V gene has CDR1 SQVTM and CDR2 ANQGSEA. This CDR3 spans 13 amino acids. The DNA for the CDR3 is TGCAGCGTTACGTGGGAGTCGTCCTACGAGCAGTACTTC. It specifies CSVTWESSYEQYF.

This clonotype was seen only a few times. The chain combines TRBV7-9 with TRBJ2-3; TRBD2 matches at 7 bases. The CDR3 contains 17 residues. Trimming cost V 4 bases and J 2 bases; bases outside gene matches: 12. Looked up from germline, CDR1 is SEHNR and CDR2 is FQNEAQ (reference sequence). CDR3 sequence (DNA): TGTGCCAGCAGCTCCCATTCGACTAGCCCCTTCACAGATACGCAGTATTTT. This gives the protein CASSSHSTSPFTDTQYF.

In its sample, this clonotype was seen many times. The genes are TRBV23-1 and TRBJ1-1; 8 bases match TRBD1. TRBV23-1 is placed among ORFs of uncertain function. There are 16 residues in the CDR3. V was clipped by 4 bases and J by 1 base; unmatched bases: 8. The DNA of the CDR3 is TGCGCCAGCAGTCCAAGACGGGGACAGGCGAACACTGAAGCTTTCTTT. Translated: CASSPRRGQANTEAFF.

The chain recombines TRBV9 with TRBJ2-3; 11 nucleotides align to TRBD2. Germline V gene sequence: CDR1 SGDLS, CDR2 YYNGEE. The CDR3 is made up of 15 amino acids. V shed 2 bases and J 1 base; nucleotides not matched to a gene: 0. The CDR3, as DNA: TGTGCCAGCAGCGTTAGCGGGGGGGGCACAGATACGCAGTATTTT. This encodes CASSVSGGGTDTQYF.

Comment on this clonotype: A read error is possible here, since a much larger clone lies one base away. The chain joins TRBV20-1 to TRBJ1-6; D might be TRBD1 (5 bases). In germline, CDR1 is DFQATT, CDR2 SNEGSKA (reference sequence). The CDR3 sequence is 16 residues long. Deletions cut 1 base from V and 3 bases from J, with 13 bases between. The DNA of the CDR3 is TGCAGTGCTAGAGGGGGCAGCGTCATCTATAATTCACCCCTCCACTTT. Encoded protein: CSARGGSVIYNSPLHF.

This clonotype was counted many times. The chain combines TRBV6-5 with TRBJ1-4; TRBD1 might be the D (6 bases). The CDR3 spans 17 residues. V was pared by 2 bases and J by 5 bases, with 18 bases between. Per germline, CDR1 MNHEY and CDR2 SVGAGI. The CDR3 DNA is TGTGCCAGCAGTTACCAACCCCCGGACAGTTCAAATGAAAAACTGTTTTTT. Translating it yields CASSYQPPDSSNEKLFF.

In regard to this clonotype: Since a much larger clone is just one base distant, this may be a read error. For the CDR3, the DNA is TGTGCCAGCAGTTTAGACAGAGAGGCCTATAGCTCCTACAGTGAGCAGTTCTTC. It specifies CASSLDREAYSSYSEQFF. The rearrangement joins TRBV28 to TRBJ2-1; D may be TRBD1 (5 bases). The length of the CDR3 is 18 residues. Germline CDR1 MDHEN, CDR2 SYDVKM.

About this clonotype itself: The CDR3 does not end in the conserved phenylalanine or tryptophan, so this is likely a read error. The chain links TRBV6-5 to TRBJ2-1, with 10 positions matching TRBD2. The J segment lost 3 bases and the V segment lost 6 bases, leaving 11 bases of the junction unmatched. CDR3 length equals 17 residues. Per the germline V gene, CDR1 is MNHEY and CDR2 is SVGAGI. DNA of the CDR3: TGTGCCAGCAGAAGGGCTAGCGGGAGTTCCTACTACAATGAGCAGTTCTCC. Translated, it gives CASRRASGSSYYNEQFS.

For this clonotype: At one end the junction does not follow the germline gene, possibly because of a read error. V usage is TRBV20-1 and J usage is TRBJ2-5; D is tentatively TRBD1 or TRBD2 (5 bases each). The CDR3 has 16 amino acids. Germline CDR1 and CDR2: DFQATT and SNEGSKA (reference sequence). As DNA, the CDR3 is TGCAGTGCTAGTAGGGGAGCCCACGCATCCCAAGAGACCCAGTGCTTC. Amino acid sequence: CSASRGAHASQETQCF.

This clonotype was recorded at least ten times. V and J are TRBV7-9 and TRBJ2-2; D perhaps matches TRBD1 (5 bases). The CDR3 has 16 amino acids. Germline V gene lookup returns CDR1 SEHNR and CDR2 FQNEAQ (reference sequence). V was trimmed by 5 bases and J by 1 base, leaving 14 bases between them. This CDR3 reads CASSHPITGNTGELFF. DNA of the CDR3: TGTGCCAGCAGCCACCCGATAACAGGGAACACCGGGGAGCTGTTTTTT.

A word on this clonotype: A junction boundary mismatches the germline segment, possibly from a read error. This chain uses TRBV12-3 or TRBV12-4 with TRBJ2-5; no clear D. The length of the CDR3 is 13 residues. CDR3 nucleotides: TGTGCCAGCAGTTTTTGGACCGGAGAGACCCTGTACTTC. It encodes CASSFWTGETLYF.

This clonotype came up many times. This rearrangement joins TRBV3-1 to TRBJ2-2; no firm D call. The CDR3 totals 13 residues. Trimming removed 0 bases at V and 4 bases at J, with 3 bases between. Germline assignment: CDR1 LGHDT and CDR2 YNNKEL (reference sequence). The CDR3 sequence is CASSQDLTGELFF. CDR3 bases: TGTGCCAGCAGCCAAGATCTCACCGGGGAGCTGTTTTTT.

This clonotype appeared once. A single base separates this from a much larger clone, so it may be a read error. The DNA of the CDR3 is TGTGCCAGCAGTTACTGGAGGGAGGCGGGGGCTGAGACCAAGTACTTC. Its protein product is CASSYWREAGAETKYF. The chain combines TRBV6-2 or TRBV6-3 with TRBJ2-5; D is perhaps TRBD2 (7 bases). The CDR3 is 16 residues long. Germline loops: CDR1 MNHEY, CDR2 SVGEGT.

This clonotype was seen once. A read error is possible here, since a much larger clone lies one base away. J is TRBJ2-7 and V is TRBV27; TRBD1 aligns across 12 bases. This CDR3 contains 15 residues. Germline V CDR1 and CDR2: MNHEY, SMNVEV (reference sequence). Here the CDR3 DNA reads TGTGCCTGCAGTTTAGGGACAGGGGGCAGGTACGAGCAGTACTTC. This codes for CACSLGTGGRYEQYF.